This T cell receptor (beta chain) was found in a study of cytomegalovirus exposure and HLA in healthy donors. Study findings and constraints: It was reportedly the case that the classifier diagnosed cytomegalovirus status with high specificity and sensitivity.

The PCR was carried out with 60 Vbeta primers and 13 Jbeta primers. Sequencing used immunoSEQ multiplex PCR; TCRdb keeps in-frame clones, though not all of them. This sample yields more than 100,000 clones, of which more than 65% are seen a single time; 3.7% belongs to the top ten. Note on this clone: Its specificity is not known.

The CDR3 is 15 amino acids. CDR1 and CDR2 (germline): SGHRS, YFSETQ. The V end lost 2 bases, the J end lost 0 bases, and 10 bases lay between the germline ends. The rearrangement joins TRBV5-1 to TRBJ2-3; possibly TRBD2 for D (5 bases). Input material: PBMCs. This receptor was identified in a human donor in good health. This chain's CDR3 is CASSLLGQSTDTQYF. The CDR3 DNA sequence: TGCGCCAGCAGCTTACTAGGTCAGAGCACAGATACGCAGTATTTT.